Following are 10 T cell receptor beta chains from one sample sequenced in a study of blood T cell repertoires in COVID-19. The protocol was immunoSEQ multiplex PCR, while the TCRdb copy is restricted to in-frame clones and leaves out a portion. This table holds about 27,000 clones, 65% to 90% found once. Specimen: peripheral blood. These receptors were taken from a man older than 75 with active or convalescent COVID-19.

The CDR3 reads CASSRVVGTYEQYF. The CDR3 DNA is TGTGCCAGCAGCCGGGTAGTCGGAACCTACGAGCAGTACTTC. V usage is TRBV6-5 and J usage is TRBJ2-7, with no clear D. Germline V gene data show CDR1 as MNHEY and CDR2 as SVGAGI. V was trimmed by 6 bases and J by 2 bases, leaving 14 bases between them. This CDR3 region has 14 residues.

The V and J genes are TRBV4-1 and TRBJ2-1; 8 bases match TRBD1. Per germline, CDR1 MGHRA and CDR2 YSYEKL. The length of the CDR3 is 17 residues. Trimming took 2 bases from V and 7 from J; bases not matched to a gene: 13. The CDR3 nucleotides read TGCGCCAGCAGCCAAACGGGCGGGCAGGGGGCTCGAAATGAGCAGTTCTTC. This sequence encodes CASSQTGGQGARNEQFF.

The J gene is TRBJ2-5, the V gene TRBV2, with 11 bases matching TRBD2. CDR3 length: 17 amino acids. V lost 8 bases, J lost 0 bases, and 11 bases stayed unmatched. Germline V gene data show CDR1 as SNHLY and CDR2 as FYNNEI. Here the CDR3 DNA reads TGTGCCAGCCCCGCTGGACTAGCGGGCGAGTACCAAGAGACCCAGTACTTC. Amino acid sequence: CASPAGLAGEYQETQYF.

The chain has TRBV27 and TRBJ1-1, with D uncertain. The ends were cut back, 2 bases at V and 6 bases at J, with 13 bases in the middle. The CDR3 runs to 14 residues. CDR1 and CDR2 (germline): MNHEY, SMNVEV (reference sequence). In nucleotides, the CDR3 is TGTGCCAGCAGTTTAAGTGGCAGAGGAGCTGAAGCTTTCTTT. Translated: CASSLSGRGAEAFF.

The CDR3 loop is CASSMTGSEGEQFF. The CDR3 coding sequence is TGTGCCAGCAGCATGACAGGGTCCGAGGGTGAGCAGTTCTTC. V and J are TRBV11-3 and TRBJ2-1; 7 bases line up with TRBD1. Germline V gene lookup returns CDR1 SGHNT and CDR2 YENEEA. The CDR3 runs to 14 residues. Trimming at V came to 5 bases and at J to 9 bases, leaving 10 bases not matched to a gene.

This chain links TRBV7-6 with TRBJ1-3; D is unresolved. Germline CDR1 reads SGHVS; CDR2 reads FNYEAQ. The CDR3 loop spans 16 amino acids. The V and J ends lost 1 base and 4 bases respectively, with 14 bases between them. In DNA form, the CDR3 reads TGTGCCAGCAGCTTAGGTTCTATGGACTCAGGAAACACCATATATTTT. Translating it yields CASSLGSMDSGNTIYF.

The genes are TRBV29-1 and TRBJ1-1; the match to TRBD1 covers 8 bases. The germline CDR1 and CDR2 sequences are SQVTM and ANQGSEA. The CDR3 contains 17 residues. With 6 bases clipped from V and 4 bases from J, the junction kept 19 bases outside the gene matches. This chain's CDR3 is CSVAGRTGRALSTEAFF. Written as DNA, the CDR3 is TGCAGCGTCGCCGGTAGGACAGGGCGGGCTCTGAGCACTGAAGCTTTCTTT.

The V call is TRBV24-1, the J call TRBJ2-3; 9 bases agree with TRBD2. CDR3 length: 16 amino acids. Trimming at V came to 6 bases and at J to 6 bases, leaving 12 bases not matched to a gene. Germline V gives CDR1 KGHDR, CDR2 SFDVKD. This CDR3 is CATSPRPSGIGDTQYF. The CDR3 bases are TGTGCCACCAGTCCCCGTCCTAGCGGGATTGGTGATACGCAGTATTTT.

The chain couples TRBV4-1 to TRBJ1-4; D gene uncertain. Germline-derived CDR1 and CDR2 are MGHRA and YSYEKL. CDR3 length: 14 residues. V lost 5 bases and J 0 bases, leaving 7 bases between the germline ends. The CDR3 nucleotides read TGCGCCAGCAGCTTTCAGGCAACTAATGAAAAACTGTTTTTT. Amino acid sequence: CASSFQATNEKLFF.

This chain joins TRBV7-8 and TRBJ2-7, with D maybe TRBD1 (5 bases). The germline V gene has CDR1 SGHVS and CDR2 FQNEAQ. V lost 5 bases, J lost 6 bases, and 14 bases lay in between. The CDR3 runs 13 residues. This chain's CDR3 is CASSPQRTPEQYF. The CDR3 DNA reads TGTGCCAGCAGCCCCCAAAGGACACCCGAGCAGTACTTC.